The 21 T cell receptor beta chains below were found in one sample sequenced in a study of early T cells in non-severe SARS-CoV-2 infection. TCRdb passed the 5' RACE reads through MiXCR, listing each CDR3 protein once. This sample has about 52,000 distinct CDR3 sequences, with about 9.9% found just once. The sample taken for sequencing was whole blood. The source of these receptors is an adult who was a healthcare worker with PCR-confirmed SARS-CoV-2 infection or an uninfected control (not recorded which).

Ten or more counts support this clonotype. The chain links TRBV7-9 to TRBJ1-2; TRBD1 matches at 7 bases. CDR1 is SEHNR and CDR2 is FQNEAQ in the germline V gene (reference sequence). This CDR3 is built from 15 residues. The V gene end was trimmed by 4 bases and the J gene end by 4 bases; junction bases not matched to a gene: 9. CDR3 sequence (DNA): TGTGCCAGCAGCTCCCTAGGACAGGCAGTCTATGGCTACACCTTC. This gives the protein CASSSLGQAVYGYTF.

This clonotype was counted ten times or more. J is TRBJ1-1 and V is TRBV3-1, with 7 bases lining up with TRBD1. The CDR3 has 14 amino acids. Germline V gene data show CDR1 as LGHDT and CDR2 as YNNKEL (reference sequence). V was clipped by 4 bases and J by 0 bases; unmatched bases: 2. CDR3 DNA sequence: TGTGCCAGCAGCCGGGACAGATTGAACACTGAAGCTTTCTTT. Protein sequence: CASSRDRLNTEAFF.

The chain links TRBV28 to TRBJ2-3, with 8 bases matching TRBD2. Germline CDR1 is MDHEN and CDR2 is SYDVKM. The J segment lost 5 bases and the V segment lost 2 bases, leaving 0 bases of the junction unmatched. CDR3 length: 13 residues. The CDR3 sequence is CASSLLAGDTQYF. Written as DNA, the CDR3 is TGTGCCAGCAGTTTACTAGCGGGAGATACGCAGTATTTT.

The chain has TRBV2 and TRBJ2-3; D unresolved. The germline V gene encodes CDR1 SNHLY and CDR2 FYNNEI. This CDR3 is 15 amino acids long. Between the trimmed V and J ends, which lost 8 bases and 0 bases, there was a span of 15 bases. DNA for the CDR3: TGTGCCAGCTCCCACCCTGGAGCTAGCACAGATACGCAGTATTTT. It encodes CASSHPGASTDTQYF. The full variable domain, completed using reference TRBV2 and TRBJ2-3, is EPEVTQTPSHQVTQMGQEVILRCVPISNHLYFYWYRQILGQKVEFLVSFYNNEISEKSEIFDDQFSVERPDGSNFTLKIRSTKLEDSAMYFCASSHPGASTDTQYFGPGTRLTVL.

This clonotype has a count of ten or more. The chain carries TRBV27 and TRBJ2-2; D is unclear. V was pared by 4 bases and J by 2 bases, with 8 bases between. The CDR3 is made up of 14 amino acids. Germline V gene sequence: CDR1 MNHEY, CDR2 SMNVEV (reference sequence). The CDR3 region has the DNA TGTGCCAGCAGTTACCTGGGTAACACCGGGGAGCTGTTTTTT. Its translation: CASSYLGNTGELFF.

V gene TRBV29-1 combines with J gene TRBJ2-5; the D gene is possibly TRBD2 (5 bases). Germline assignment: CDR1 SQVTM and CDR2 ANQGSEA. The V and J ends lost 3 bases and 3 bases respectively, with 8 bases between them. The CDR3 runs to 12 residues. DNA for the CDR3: TGCAGCGTTGAGAACGGGGAAGAGACCCAGTACTTC. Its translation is CSVENGEETQYF.

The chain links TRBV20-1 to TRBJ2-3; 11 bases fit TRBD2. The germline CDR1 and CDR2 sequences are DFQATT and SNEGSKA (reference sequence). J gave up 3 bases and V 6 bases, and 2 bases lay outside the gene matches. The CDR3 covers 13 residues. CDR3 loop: CSARTSGTDTQYF. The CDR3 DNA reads TGCAGTGCCAGGACTAGCGGGACAGATACGCAGTATTTT.

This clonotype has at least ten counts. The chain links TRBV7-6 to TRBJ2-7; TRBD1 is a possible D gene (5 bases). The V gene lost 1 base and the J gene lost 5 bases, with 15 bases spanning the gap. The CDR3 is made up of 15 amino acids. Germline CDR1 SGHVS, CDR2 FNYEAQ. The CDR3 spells CASSLGSRAENEQYF. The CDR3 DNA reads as TGTGCCAGCAGCTTAGGAAGCAGGGCCGAGAACGAGCAGTACTTC.

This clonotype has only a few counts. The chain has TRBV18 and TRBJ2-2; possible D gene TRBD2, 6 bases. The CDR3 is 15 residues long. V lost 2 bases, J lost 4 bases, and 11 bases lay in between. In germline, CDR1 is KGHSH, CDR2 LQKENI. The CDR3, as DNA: TGTGCCAGCTCACCAGACGGGAGTGGCACCGGGGAGCTGTTTTTT. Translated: CASSPDGSGTGELFF.

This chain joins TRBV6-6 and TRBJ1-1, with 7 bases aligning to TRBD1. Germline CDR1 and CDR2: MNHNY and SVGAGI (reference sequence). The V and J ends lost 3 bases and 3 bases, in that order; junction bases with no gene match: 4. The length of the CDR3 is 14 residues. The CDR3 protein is CASSYSGGDTEAFF. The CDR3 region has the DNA TGTGCCAGCAGTTATTCAGGGGGAGACACTGAAGCTTTCTTT.

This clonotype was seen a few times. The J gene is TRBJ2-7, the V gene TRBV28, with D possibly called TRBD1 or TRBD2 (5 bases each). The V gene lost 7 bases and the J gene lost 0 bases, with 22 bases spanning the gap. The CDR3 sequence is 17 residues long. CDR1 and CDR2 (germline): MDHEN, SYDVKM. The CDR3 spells CASKGSAEGRDSYEQYF. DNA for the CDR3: TGTGCCAGCAAGGGCAGCGCCGAGGGACGAGACTCCTACGAGCAGTACTTC.

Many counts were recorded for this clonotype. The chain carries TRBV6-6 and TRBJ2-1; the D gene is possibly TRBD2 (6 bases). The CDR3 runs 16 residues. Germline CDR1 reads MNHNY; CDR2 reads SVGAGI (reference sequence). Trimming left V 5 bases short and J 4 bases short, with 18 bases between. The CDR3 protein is CASSPPFGGLYNEQFF. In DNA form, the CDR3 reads TGTGCCAGCAGTCCCCCGTTCGGGGGTCTATACAATGAGCAGTTCTTC.

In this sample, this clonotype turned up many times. The CDR3 region has the DNA TGTGCCAGCAGTATACCGGGACACCCCCCGCGGGAGCAGTACTTC. This encodes CASSIPGHPPREQYF. The chain uses TRBV12-3 or TRBV12-4 and TRBJ2-7, with a possible D match to TRBD1 (6 bases). V lost 5 bases and J 7 bases, leaving 21 bases between the germline ends. This CDR3 has 15 amino acids.

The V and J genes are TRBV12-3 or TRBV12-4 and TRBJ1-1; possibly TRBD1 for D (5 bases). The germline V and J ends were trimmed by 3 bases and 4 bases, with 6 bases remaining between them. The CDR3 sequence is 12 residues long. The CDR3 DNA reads TGTGCCAGCAGTTTCGGGACCACTGAAGCTTTCTTT. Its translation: CASSFGTTEAFF.

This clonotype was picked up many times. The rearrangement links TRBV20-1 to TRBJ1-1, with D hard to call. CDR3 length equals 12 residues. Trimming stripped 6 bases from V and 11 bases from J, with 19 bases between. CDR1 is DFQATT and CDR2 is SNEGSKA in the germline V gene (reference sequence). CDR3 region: CSAFEDHNRAFF. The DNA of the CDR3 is TGCAGTGCGTTCGAGGACCATAATCGTGCTTTCTTT.

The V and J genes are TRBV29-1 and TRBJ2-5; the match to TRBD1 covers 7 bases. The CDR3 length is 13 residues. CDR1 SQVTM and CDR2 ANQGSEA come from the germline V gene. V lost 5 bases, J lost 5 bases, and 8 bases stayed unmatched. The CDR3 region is CSVLATGLETQYF. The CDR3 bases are TGCAGCGTTCTCGCGACAGGGCTGGAGACCCAGTACTTC.

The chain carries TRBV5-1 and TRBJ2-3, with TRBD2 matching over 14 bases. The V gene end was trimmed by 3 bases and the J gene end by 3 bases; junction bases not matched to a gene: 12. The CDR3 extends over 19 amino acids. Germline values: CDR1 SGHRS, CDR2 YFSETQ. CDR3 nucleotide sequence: TGCGCCAGCAGCTGGACCGGGACTAGCGGGGGATTGAGTACAGATACGCAGTATTTT. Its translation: CASSWTGTSGGLSTDTQYF.

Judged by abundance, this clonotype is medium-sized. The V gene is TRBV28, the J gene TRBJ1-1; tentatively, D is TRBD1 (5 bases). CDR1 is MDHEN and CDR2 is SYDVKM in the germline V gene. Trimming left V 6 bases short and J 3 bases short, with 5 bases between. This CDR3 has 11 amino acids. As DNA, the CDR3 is TGTGCCAGCAGAGGGGACACTGAAGCTTTCTTT. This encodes CASRGDTEAFF.

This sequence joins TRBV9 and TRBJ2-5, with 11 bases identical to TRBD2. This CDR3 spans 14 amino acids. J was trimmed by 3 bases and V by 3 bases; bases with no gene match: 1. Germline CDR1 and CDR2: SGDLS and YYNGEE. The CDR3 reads CASSAGLAEETQYF. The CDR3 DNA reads TGTGCCAGCAGCGCGGGACTAGCGGAAGAGACCCAGTACTTC.

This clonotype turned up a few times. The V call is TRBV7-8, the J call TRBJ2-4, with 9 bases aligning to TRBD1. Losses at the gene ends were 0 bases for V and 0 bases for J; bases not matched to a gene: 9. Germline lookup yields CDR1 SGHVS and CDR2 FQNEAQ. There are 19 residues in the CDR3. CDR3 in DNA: TGTGCCAGCAGCTTAGCTCGGGGACAGGGAGACCTAGCCAAAAACATTCAGTACTTC. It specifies CASSLARGQGDLAKNIQYF. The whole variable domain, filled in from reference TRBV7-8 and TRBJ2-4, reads GAGVSQSPRYKVAKRGQDVALRCDPISGHVSLFWYQQALGQGPEFLTYFQNEAQLDKSGLPSDRFFAERPEGSVSTLKIQRTQQEDSAVYLCASSLARGQGDLAKNIQYFGAGTRLSVL.

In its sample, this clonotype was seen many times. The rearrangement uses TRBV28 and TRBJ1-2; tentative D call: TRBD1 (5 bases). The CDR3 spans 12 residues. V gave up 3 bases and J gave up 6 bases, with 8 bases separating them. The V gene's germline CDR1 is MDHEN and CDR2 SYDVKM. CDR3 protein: CASSLRDDGYTF. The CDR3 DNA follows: TGTGCCAGCAGTTTGCGGGACGATGGCTACACCTTC.